The 16 T cell receptor beta chains below all came from one sample that was sequenced in a study of blood T cells in healthy people across ages. Combining a sample-barcoded 5' primer with a J-beta primer mix, a second PCR ran for roughly 7 to 12 cycles. TCRdb fed the 5' RACE reads into MiXCR, producing one record per CDR3 protein. The profile shows about 1.5 million distinct CDR3 sequences, around 39% of them singletons. Sequencing used blood. All receptors derive from a woman aged 18-29 years in good health.

The J gene is TRBJ2-5, the V gene TRBV4-2; 10 bases agree with TRBD2. Per germline, CDR1 LGHNA and CDR2 YNFKEQ. CDR3 length: 15 residues. V lost 0 bases to trimming and J lost 5 bases; unmatched junction nucleotides: 3. This CDR3 reads CASSQEALAGETQYF. DNA of the CDR3: TGTGCCAGCAGCCAAGAAGCACTAGCGGGGGAGACCCAGTACTTC.

This chain uses TRBV12-3 or TRBV12-4 with TRBJ2-7; tentatively, D is TRBD1 (6 bases). The J call is uncertain, as TRBJ2-5 better fits the DNA end. The CDR3 extends over 15 amino acids. CDR3 loop: CASSQGGTLGETQYF. CDR3 DNA: TGTGCCAGCAGTCAAGGGGGAACGTTAGGGGAGACCCAGTACTTC.

The V gene is TRBV3-1, the J gene TRBJ1-2; D unresolved. V was pared by 0 bases and J by 7 bases, with 12 bases between. The CDR3 consists of 14 residues. In germline, CDR1 is LGHDT, CDR2 YNNKEL (reference sequence). Here the CDR3 DNA reads TGTGCCAGCAGCCAAGAAGTTCGGGGTCCTGGCTACACCTTC. Translating it yields CASSQEVRGPGYTF.

The chain joins TRBV7-2 to TRBJ1-3; D perhaps matches TRBD1 (6 bases). The CDR3 runs to 15 residues. CDR1 and CDR2 (germline): SGHTA, FQGNSA. V shed 5 bases and J shed 4 bases, with 15 bases lying between them. CDR3 nucleotides: TGTGCCAGCAGCCCGGGAGGGGGGGCCGGAAACACCATATATTTT. Encoded protein: CASSPGGGAGNTIYF.

J is TRBJ2-6 and V is TRBV4-1; 7 bases map to TRBD2. The length of the CDR3 is 16 residues. V dropped 2 bases and J dropped 0; count of bases not matched to a gene: 1. Germline lookup yields CDR1 MGHRA and CDR2 YSYEKL. This CDR3 is CASSQKRGSGANVLTF. The CDR3 DNA reads TGCGCCAGCAGCCAAAAGCGGGGCTCTGGGGCCAACGTCCTGACTTTC.

The rearrangement uses TRBV11-2 and TRBJ2-5; no firm D call. The CDR3 contains 17 residues. V gave up 2 bases and J gave up 11 bases, with 27 bases separating them. The germline V gene encodes CDR1 SGHAT and CDR2 FQNNGV. CDR3 in DNA: TGTGCCAGCAGCTTAAGTCGATCGCCCCCATCCTACAATGAGCAGTACTTC. As protein: CASSLSRSPPSYNEQYF.

The J gene is TRBJ2-1, the V gene TRBV20-1; 10 bases fit TRBD2. The V and J ends lost 5 bases and 3 bases, in that order; junction bases with no gene match: 10. The CDR3 length is 16 residues. Germline V gives CDR1 DFQATT, CDR2 SNEGSKA (reference sequence). The CDR3 spells CSAHTPGTSDYNEQFF. The CDR3 coding sequence is TGCAGTGCTCACACCCCCGGGACTAGCGACTACAATGAGCAGTTCTTC.

The rearrangement uses TRBV12-3 or TRBV12-4 and TRBJ1-1; possible D gene TRBD1, 5 bases. CDR3 length: 13 amino acids. Trimming removed 4 bases at V and 1 base at J, with 7 bases between. CDR3 residues: CASSWDWNTEAFF. CDR3 bases: TGTGCCAGCAGTTGGGACTGGAACACTGAAGCTTTCTTT.

The V gene is TRBV3-1, the J gene TRBJ2-5; D is ambiguous. Germline values: CDR1 LGHDT, CDR2 YNNKEL (reference sequence). The length of the CDR3 is 13 residues. V dropped 1 base and J dropped 7 bases, with 10 bases sitting between them. CDR3 sequence: CASSQGSGGTQYF. The CDR3 DNA reads TGTGCCAGCAGCCAAGGGTCAGGCGGGACCCAGTACTTC.

V gene TRBV27 combines with J gene TRBJ1-2; TRBD1 matches 9 bases. Germline assignment: CDR1 MNHEY and CDR2 SMNVEV (reference sequence). The CDR3 runs 17 residues. V was clipped by 3 bases and J by 6 bases; unmatched bases: 14. The CDR3: CASSFLGQGPQGDGYTF. The CDR3 DNA sequence: TGTGCCAGCAGTTTCCTGGGACAGGGACCTCAGGGGGATGGCTACACCTTC.

CDR3 nucleotide sequence: TGTGCCAGCAGTCGCGGTGGAACACCGAGTACGCAGTATTTT. This gives the protein CASSRGGTPSTQYF. This chain links TRBV27 with TRBJ2-3; no firm D call. The V and J ends lost 5 bases and 8 bases respectively, with 17 bases between them. CDR1 MNHEY and CDR2 SMNVEV come from the germline V gene (reference sequence). This CDR3 spans 14 amino acids.

V and J are TRBV20-1 and TRBJ2-7; perhaps TRBD1 as D (5 bases). The V end lost 1 base, the J end lost 0 bases, and 7 bases lay between the germline ends. In germline, CDR1 is DFQATT, CDR2 SNEGSKA (reference sequence). CDR3 size: 13 residues. In DNA, the CDR3 is TGCAGTGCTAGAGGACAGAACTCCTACGAGCAGTACTTC. Translated, it gives CSARGQNSYEQYF.

The chain is built from TRBV6-1 and TRBJ2-1, with TRBD2 matching 8 bases. J was trimmed by 8 bases and V by 0 bases; bases with no gene match: 15. Germline lookup yields CDR1 MNHNS and CDR2 SASEGT. The CDR3 loop spans 18 amino acids. The CDR3 nucleotides are TGTGCCAGCAGTGAAGCAATCCCTGCCGGGACTAGATCCGATGAGCAGTTCTTC. It encodes CASSEAIPAGTRSDEQFF.

The chain combines TRBV20-1 with TRBJ1-1, with 11 bases matching TRBD1. The CDR3 is 14 residues long. Germline V gives CDR1 DFQATT, CDR2 SNEGSKA (reference sequence). Trimming at V came to 0 bases and at J to 5 bases, leaving 2 bases not matched to a gene. Here the CDR3 reads CSARDGTGGTEAFF. As DNA, the CDR3 is TGCAGTGCTAGAGATGGGACAGGGGGGACTGAAGCTTTCTTT.

The chain uses TRBV2 and TRBJ2-1; possible D gene TRBD2, 5 bases. The CDR3 extends over 11 amino acids. Trimming shortened V by 10 bases and J by 7 bases, and 11 bases separated the two germline ends. Germline assignment: CDR1 SNHLY and CDR2 FYNNEI. The CDR3 is CATGRANEQFF. CDR3 DNA sequence: TGTGCCACCGGGCGGGCGAATGAGCAGTTCTTC.

The chain has TRBV5-1 and TRBJ2-7, with 13 bases fitting TRBD2. The J segment lost 0 bases and the V segment lost 3 bases, leaving 6 bases of the junction unmatched. This CDR3 has 17 residues. Germline values: CDR1 SGHRS, CDR2 YFSETQ. This CDR3 reads CASSSGLAGSSSYEQYF. In nucleotides, the CDR3 is TGCGCCAGCAGCTCGGGACTAGCGGGATCTAGCTCCTACGAGCAGTACTTC. Variable domain in full (rest from reference TRBV5-1 and TRBJ2-7): KAGVTQTPRYLIKTRGQQVTLSCSPISGHRSVSWYQQTPGQGLQFLFEYFSETQRNKGNFPGRFSGRQFSNSRSEMNVSTLELGDSALYLCASSSGLAGSSSYEQYFGPGTRLTVT.